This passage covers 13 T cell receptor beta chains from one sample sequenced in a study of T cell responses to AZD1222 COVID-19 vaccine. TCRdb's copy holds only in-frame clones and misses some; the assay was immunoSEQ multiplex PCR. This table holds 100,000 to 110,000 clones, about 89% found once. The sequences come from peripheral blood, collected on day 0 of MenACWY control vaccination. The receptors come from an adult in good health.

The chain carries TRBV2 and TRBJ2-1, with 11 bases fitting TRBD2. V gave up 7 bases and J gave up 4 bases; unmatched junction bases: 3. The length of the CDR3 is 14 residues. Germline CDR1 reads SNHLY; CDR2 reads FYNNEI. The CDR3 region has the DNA TGTGCCAGCAAAGGGACTAGCGGATACAATGAGCAGTTCTTC. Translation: CASKGTSGYNEQFF.

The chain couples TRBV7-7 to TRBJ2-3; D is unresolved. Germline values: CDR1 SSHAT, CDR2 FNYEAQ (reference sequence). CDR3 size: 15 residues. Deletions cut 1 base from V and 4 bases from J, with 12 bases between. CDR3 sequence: CASSLGPGSADTQYF. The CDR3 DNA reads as TGTGCCAGCAGCTTAGGTCCGGGTTCGGCAGATACGCAGTATTTT.

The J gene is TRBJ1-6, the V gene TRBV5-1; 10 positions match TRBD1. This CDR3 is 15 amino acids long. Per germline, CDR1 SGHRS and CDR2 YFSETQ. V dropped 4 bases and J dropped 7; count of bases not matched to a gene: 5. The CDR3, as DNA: TGCGCCAGCAGCGCGGGGACAGGGGAGAATTCACCCCTCCACTTT. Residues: CASSAGTGENSPLHF.

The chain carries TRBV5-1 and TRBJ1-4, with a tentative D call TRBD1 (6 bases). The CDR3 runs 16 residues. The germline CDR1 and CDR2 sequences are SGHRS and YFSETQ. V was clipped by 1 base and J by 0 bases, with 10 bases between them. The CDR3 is CASSLNPGATNEKLFF. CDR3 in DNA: TGCGCCAGCAGCTTGAACCCAGGGGCAACTAATGAAAAACTGTTTTTT.

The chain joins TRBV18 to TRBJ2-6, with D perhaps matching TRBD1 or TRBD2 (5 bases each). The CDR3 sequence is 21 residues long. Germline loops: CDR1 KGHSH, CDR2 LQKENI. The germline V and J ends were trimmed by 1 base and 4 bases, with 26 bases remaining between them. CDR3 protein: CASSPQLSFRGRSLGANVLTF. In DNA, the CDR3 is TGTGCCAGCTCACCACAACTTAGTTTCCGGGGACGGAGTTTAGGGGCCAACGTCCTGACTTTC.

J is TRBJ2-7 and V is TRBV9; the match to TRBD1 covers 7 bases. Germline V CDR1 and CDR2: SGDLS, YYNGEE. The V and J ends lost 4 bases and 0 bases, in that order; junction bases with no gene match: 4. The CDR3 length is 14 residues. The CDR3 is CASSFGQVSYEQYF. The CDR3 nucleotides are TGTGCCAGCAGCTTCGGACAGGTCTCCTACGAGCAGTACTTC.

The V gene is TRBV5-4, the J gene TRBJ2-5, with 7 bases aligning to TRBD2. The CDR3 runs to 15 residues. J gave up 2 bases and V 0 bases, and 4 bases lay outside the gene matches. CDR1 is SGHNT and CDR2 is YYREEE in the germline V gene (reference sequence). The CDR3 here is CASSLGLAAQETQYF. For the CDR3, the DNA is TGTGCCAGCAGCTTGGGGCTAGCGGCACAAGAGACCCAGTACTTC.

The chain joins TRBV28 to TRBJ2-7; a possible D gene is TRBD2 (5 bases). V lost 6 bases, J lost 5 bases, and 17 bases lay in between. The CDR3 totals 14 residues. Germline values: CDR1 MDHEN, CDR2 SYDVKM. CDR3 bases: TGTGCCAGCAGAAAACCACTAGAAATCCACGAGCAGTACTTC. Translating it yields CASRKPLEIHEQYF.

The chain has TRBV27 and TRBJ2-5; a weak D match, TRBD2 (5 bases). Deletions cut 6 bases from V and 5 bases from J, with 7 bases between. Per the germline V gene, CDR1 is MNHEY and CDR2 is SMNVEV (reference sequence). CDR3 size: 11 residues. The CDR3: CASSTGETQYF. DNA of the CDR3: TGTGCCAGCAGCACGGGGGAGACCCAGTACTTC.

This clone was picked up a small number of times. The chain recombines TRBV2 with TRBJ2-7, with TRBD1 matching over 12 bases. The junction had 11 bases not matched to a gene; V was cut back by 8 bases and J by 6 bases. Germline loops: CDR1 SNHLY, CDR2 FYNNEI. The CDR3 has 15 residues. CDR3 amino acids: CASLGRDRGPSEQYF. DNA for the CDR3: TGTGCCAGCCTGGGAAGGGACAGGGGGCCAAGCGAGCAGTACTTC.

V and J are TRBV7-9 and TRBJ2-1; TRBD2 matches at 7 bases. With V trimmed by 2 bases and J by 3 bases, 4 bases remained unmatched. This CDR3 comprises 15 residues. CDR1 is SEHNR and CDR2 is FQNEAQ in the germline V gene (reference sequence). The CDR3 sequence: CASSLLSGDYNEQFF. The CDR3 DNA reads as TGTGCCAGCAGCTTATTAAGCGGGGACTACAATGAGCAGTTCTTC.

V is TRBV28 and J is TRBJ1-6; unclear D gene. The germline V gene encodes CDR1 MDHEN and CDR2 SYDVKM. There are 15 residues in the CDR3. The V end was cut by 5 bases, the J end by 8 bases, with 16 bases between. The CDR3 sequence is CASSLAPVGDSPLHF. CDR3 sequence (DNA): TGTGCCAGCAGTCTCGCCCCCGTTGGGGATTCACCCCTCCACTTT.

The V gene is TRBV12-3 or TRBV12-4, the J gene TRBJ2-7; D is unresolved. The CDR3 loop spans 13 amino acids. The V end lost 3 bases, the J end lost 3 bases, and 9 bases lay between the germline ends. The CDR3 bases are TGTGCCAGCAGTTTGGGCGTGGACTACGAGCAGTACTTC. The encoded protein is CASSLGVDYEQYF.